A single sample is the source of the 25 T cell receptor beta chains below, sequenced in a study of blood T cell repertoires in COVID-19. The table came from immunoSEQ multiplex PCR; TCRdb's copy has only in-frame clones and leaves some out. Of 250,000 to 300,000 clones listed, more than 75% are singletons. Sequencing used peripheral blood. The source of these receptors is a woman in her thirties or forties who had recovered from COVID-19.

V is TRBV29-1 and J is TRBJ1-1; weak D call: TRBD1 (5 bases). V lost 3 bases and J lost 5, with 10 bases in between. Per the germline V gene, CDR1 is SQVTM and CDR2 is ANQGSEA. There are 12 residues in the CDR3. CDR3 sequence reads: CSVEGGGTEAFF. The DNA for the CDR3 is TGCAGCGTTGAGGGTGGGGGGACTGAAGCTTTCTTT.

The chain couples TRBV4-3 to TRBJ2-7; 13 nucleotides match TRBD2. There are 17 residues in the CDR3. V lost 0 bases to trimming and J lost 2 bases; unmatched junction nucleotides: 4. The germline V gene encodes CDR1 LGHNA and CDR2 YSLEER. The CDR3 region is CASSQEGGLAGTYEQYF. In DNA form, the CDR3 reads TGCGCCAGCAGCCAAGAGGGGGGACTAGCGGGAACCTACGAGCAGTACTTC.

The V call is TRBV27, the J call TRBJ2-5, with TRBD1 matching 7 bases. CDR3 length: 14 amino acids. Germline CDR1 MNHEY, CDR2 SMNVEV (reference sequence). J lost 1 base, V lost 6 bases, and 5 bases had no gene match. Here the CDR3 reads CASSPWDSQETQYF. The CDR3 bases are TGTGCCAGCAGCCCCTGGGACAGCCAAGAGACCCAGTACTTC.

The rearrangement links TRBV27 to TRBJ1-1; 12 nucleotides match TRBD1. V lost 10 bases and J lost 5; bases outside the gene matches: 8. Per the germline V gene, CDR1 is MNHEY and CDR2 is SMNVEV (reference sequence). The CDR3 extends over 14 amino acids. The CDR3 nucleotides read TGTGCCACCGGGACAGGGGGCGCGTGGACTGAAGCTTTCTTT. Translating gives CATGTGGAWTEAFF.

This clone was counted between two and nine times. V gene TRBV10-3 combines with J gene TRBJ1-6, with TRBD1 matching 7 bases. Unmatched junction bases numbered 2, after V lost 4 bases and J lost 5 bases. Germline CDR1 ENHRY, CDR2 SYGVKD. CDR3 length: 14 amino acids. DNA of the CDR3: TGTGCCATCAGTGCGACAGGGAATAATTCACCCCTCCACTTT. The encoded protein is CAISATGNNSPLHF.

The genes are TRBV7-2 and TRBJ1-2; D is unresolved. The V gene lost 1 base and the J gene lost 0 bases, with 9 bases spanning the gap. Germline CDR1 is SGHTA and CDR2 is FQGNSA. This CDR3 comprises 15 residues. The CDR3 region is CASSLGAPANYGYTF. CDR3 DNA: TGTGCCAGCAGCTTAGGGGCACCAGCTAACTATGGCTACACCTTC. Supplemented by reference TRBV7-2 and TRBJ1-2, the full variable domain reads GAGVSQSPSNKVTEKGKDVELRCDPISGHTALYWYRQSLGQGLEFLIYFQGNSAPDKSGLPSDRFSAERTGGSVSTLTIQRTQQEDSAVYLCASSLGAPANYGYTFGSGTRLTVV.

The chain combines TRBV25-1 with TRBJ1-3, with TRBD1 as a possible D gene (5 bases). Germline CDR1 MGHDK, CDR2 SYGVNS. Trimming cost V 6 bases and J 4 bases, with 10 bases left between them. The CDR3 length is 13 residues. The CDR3 sequence: CASSLAGGNTIYF. CDR3 nucleotides: TGTGCCAGCAGCCTCGCAGGGGGAAACACCATATATTTT.

CDR3 amino acids: CASSLGAGPQPAEQFF. The DNA for the CDR3 is TGTGCCAGCAGCTTAGGGGCGGGACCTCAGCCAGCCGAGCAGTTCTTC. V is TRBV11-3 and J is TRBJ2-1; TRBD2 might be the D (6 bases). CDR1 and CDR2 from the germline V gene are SGHNT and YENEEA. CDR3 size: 16 residues. V lost 1 base and J 10 bases, leaving 20 bases between the germline ends.

The count of this clone is one. This sequence joins TRBV7-2 and TRBJ2-3; TRBD2 is a possible D gene (6 bases). Per germline, CDR1 SGHTA and CDR2 FQGNSA. Trimming pared 5 bases from V and 8 bases from J, leaving 14 bases between. This CDR3 is built from 13 residues. CDR3 loop: CASSQRRVGTQYF. The CDR3 coding sequence is TGTGCCAGCAGCCAGCGGAGGGTGGGTACGCAGTATTTT.

In its sample, this clone was seen a few times. The chain combines TRBV5-4 with TRBJ2-1, with TRBD2 matching over 10 bases. This CDR3 is 15 amino acids long. Trimming removed 1 base from V and 6 bases from J; junction bases left unmatched: 4. The germline V gene has CDR1 SGHNT and CDR2 YYREEE (reference sequence). The CDR3 region is CASSLSSGGRNEQFF. For the CDR3, the DNA is TGTGCCAGCAGCTTGAGTAGCGGGGGGCGCAATGAGCAGTTCTTC.

The rearrangement links TRBV30 to TRBJ1-4; 7 bases agree with TRBD1. V shed 3 bases and J 2 bases; nucleotides not matched to a gene: 3. The CDR3 sequence is 14 residues long. Germline values: CDR1 GTSNPN, CDR2 SVGIG (reference sequence). CDR3 protein: CAWSQGVTNEKLFF. The CDR3 DNA reads TGTGCCTGGAGCCAGGGGGTGACTAATGAAAAACTGTTTTTT.

The chain joins TRBV7-9 to TRBJ2-3; no firm D call. V lost 1 base and J 4 bases, leaving 12 bases between the germline ends. The germline V gene has CDR1 SEHNR and CDR2 FQNEAQ (reference sequence). CDR3 length: 15 amino acids. This chain's CDR3 is CASSLVFGGADTQYF. The CDR3 DNA sequence: TGTGCCAGCAGCTTAGTGTTCGGCGGCGCAGATACGCAGTATTTT.

The genes are TRBV24-1 and TRBJ2-7, with 10 bases aligning to TRBD1. Germline V lookup: CDR1 KGHDR, CDR2 SFDVKD. Losses at the gene ends were 5 bases for V and 4 bases for J; bases not matched to a gene: 1. This CDR3 region has 13 residues. The CDR3 DNA reads as TGTGCCACCAGTGGGGACAGGGGATACGAGCAGTACTTC. Amino acids: CATSGDRGYEQYF.

The chain joins TRBV14 to TRBJ1-2; D is unresolved. Deletions cut 1 base from V and 4 bases from J, with 10 bases between. This CDR3 has 14 residues. From germline, CDR1 is SGHDN and CDR2 FVKESK. The CDR3 reads CASSQGTVTYGYTF. For the CDR3, the DNA is TGTGCCAGCAGCCAAGGCACAGTAACCTATGGCTACACCTTC.

The sample holds one count of this clone. This sequence joins TRBV7-3 and TRBJ2-1, with D possibly matching TRBD1 (8 bases). CDR3 size: 16 residues. From germline, CDR1 is SGHTA and CDR2 FQGTGA. V lost 5 bases to trimming and J lost 4 bases, with 18 bases between them. DNA of the CDR3: TGTGCCAGCAGCCAGGGGGCGGGAGTGGGGTACAATGAGCAGTTCTTC. It yields the protein CASSQGAGVGYNEQFF.

V is TRBV9 and J is TRBJ2-5; D unresolved. Between the trimmed V and J ends, which lost 0 bases and 5 bases, there was a span of 11 bases. CDR3 length: 14 residues. Germline CDR1 is SGDLS and CDR2 is YYNGEE. This chain's CDR3 is CASSVGVAGETQYF. CDR3 in DNA: TGTGCCAGCAGCGTAGGTGTAGCCGGGGAGACCCAGTACTTC.

V usage is TRBV18 and J usage is TRBJ2-5, with 12 nucleotides matching TRBD2. This CDR3 region has 15 residues. Germline V gene data show CDR1 as KGHSH and CDR2 as LQKENI. J lost 1 base, V lost 4 bases, and 1 base had no gene match. Written as DNA, the CDR3 is TGTGCCAGCTCACGGACTAGCGGGACCCAAGAGACCCAGTACTTC. Amino acid sequence: CASSRTSGTQETQYF.

The J gene is TRBJ2-7, the V gene TRBV6-5; 10 bases map to TRBD2. There are 15 residues in the CDR3. CDR1 is MNHEY and CDR2 is SVGAGI in the germline V gene. The J segment lost 4 bases and the V segment lost 2 bases, leaving 5 bases of the junction unmatched. The CDR3 DNA sequence: TGTGCCAGCAGTTACGGGGTAGCGGGAGGATACGAGCAGTACTTC. This encodes CASSYGVAGGYEQYF.

V and J are TRBV9 and TRBJ2-6; D call uncertain. The CDR3 has 14 residues. Between the trimmed V and J ends, which lost 4 bases and 4 bases, there was a span of 9 bases. Looked up from germline, CDR1 is SGDLS and CDR2 is YYNGEE. The chain's CDR3 is CASSPQRGANVLTF. CDR3 nucleotides: TGTGCCAGCAGCCCCCAACGGGGGGCCAACGTCCTGACTTTC. Using reference TRBV9 and TRBJ2-6 for the parts outside the CDR3, the full variable domain is DSGVTQTPKHLITATGQRVTLRCSPRSGDLSVYWYQQSLDQGLQFLIQYYNGEERAKGNILERFSAQQFPDLHSELNLSSLELGDSALYFCASSPQRGANVLTFGAGSRLTVL.

This chain links TRBV3-1 (or the pseudogene TRBV3-2) with TRBJ2-1; TRBD2 might be the D (6 bases). CDR1 LGHDT and CDR2 YNNKEL come from the germline V gene (reference sequence). The germline V and J ends were trimmed by 6 bases and 6 bases, with 15 bases remaining between them. There are 14 residues in the CDR3. The CDR3 region is CASRPGGVGNEQFF. Here the CDR3 DNA reads TGTGCCAGCAGACCCGGAGGGGTCGGCAATGAGCAGTTCTTC.

The V gene is TRBV5-1, the J gene TRBJ1-6; D remains unclear. Trimming stripped 5 bases from V and 7 bases from J, with 13 bases between. Germline V lookup: CDR1 SGHRS, CDR2 YFSETQ. This CDR3 has 14 residues. The CDR3 spells CASSPGLSNSPLHF. CDR3 nucleotides: TGCGCCAGCAGTCCAGGACTTTCGAATTCACCCCTCCACTTT.

The sample holds one count of this clone. The chain employs TRBV25-1 and TRBJ1-2; the D is unclear. In germline, CDR1 is MGHDK, CDR2 SYGVNS. This CDR3 has 12 residues. The V end was cut by 4 bases, the J end by 10 bases, with 13 bases between. CDR3 region: CASSGSSRFYTF. Here the CDR3 DNA reads TGTGCCAGCAGTGGGTCCTCCAGATTCTACACCTTC.

This clone was found once. This chain links TRBV6-6 with TRBJ1-1; D is undetermined. The CDR3 totals 15 residues. Trimming took 2 bases from V and 1 from J, leaving 11 bases between them. In germline, CDR1 is MNHNY, CDR2 SVGAGI (reference sequence). The CDR3 bases are TGTGCCAGCAGTTACGGCTCACATACGAACACTGAAGCTTTCTTT. Its translation: CASSYGSHTNTEAFF.

The chain couples TRBV14 to TRBJ1-1, with D possibly being TRBD1 (5 bases). From germline, CDR1 is SGHDN and CDR2 FVKESK. The CDR3 runs to 14 residues. Trimming left V 1 base short and J 7 bases short, with 13 bases between. The CDR3 DNA is TGTGCCAGCAGCCAAGTCCCCGGGGGGGGTGAAGCTTTCTTT. It specifies CASSQVPGGGEAFF.

V and J are TRBV6-2 or TRBV6-3 and TRBJ2-7; TRBD1 is a possible D gene (5 bases). Deletions cut 0 bases from V and 0 bases from J, with 9 bases between. The CDR3 is 15 residues long. CDR1 and CDR2 from the germline V gene are MNHEY and SVGEGT. CDR3 in DNA: TGTGCCAGCAGTTACTCGGGGCCGGGCTCCTACGAGCAGTACTTC. Translation: CASSYSGPGSYEQYF.